The sequence of this TCR beta chain was determined in a study of blood T cell repertoires in COVID-19. Study information: Sources were T cells, B-cell-depleted T cells, or PBMCs; the material itself was cDNA or gDNA.

Patients of the Seattle cohort, enrolled during active infection, were followed longitudinally. Using immunoSEQ multiplex PCR, the repertoire was profiled, and TCRdb retains in-frame clones only, with some absent. This repertoire shows under 450,000 clones, approximately 91% found once; its top ten account for about 1.6%. The CDR3 consists of 13 residues. Trimming removed 4 bases from V and 9 bases from J, with 10 bases in between. Germline V gives CDR1 SGHTA, CDR2 FQGTGA. The receptor was derived from a woman in her thirties or forties with COVID-19, enrolled during active disease. This chain connects TRBV7-3 to TRBJ1-6, with a tentative D call TRBD1 (6 bases). The sample was peripheral blood. CDR3 nucleotides: TGTGCCAGCAGCTCAAGGGGGGGTTCACCCCTCCACTTT. Encoded protein: CASSSRGGSPLHF.